A single TCR beta chain is shown here with its context. The antigen remains unidentified. Germline V gene data show CDR1 as SGDLS and CDR2 as YYNGEE. The V and J ends lost 3 bases and 6 bases, in that order; junction bases with no gene match: 5. There are 14 residues in the CDR3. Time point in this sample: cycle 4 day 1 (C4D1), after around six weeks of nivolumab. Relapses following autologous stem cell transplantation were seen in all patients, with brentuximab vedotin exposure varying. The data are from a study of PD-1 blockade in classical Hodgkin lymphoma. The wider study: Patients had nivolumab dosed at 3 mg/kg, delivered intravenously every 2 weeks.

Whole-study results and caveats: Reports indicated that newly diagnosed patients had lower baseline TCR diversity than healthy donors did. Newly diagnosed and completely responding patients shared comparable baseline diversity. In CD4+ cells, TCR diversity went up significantly by C4D1, but in CD8+ cells it did not.

Libraries were prepared by immunoSEQ multiplex PCR; TCRdb keeps only in-frame clonotypes and omits some of them. Of approximately 89,000 clones listed, 83% are singletons. This chain joins TRBV9 and TRBJ1-5; 8 bases agree with TRBD1. The material was peripheral blood mononuclear cells (PBMCs), obtained before the fourth cycle of nivolumab. The clonotype comes from a human donor with classical Hodgkin lymphoma. The CDR3 loop reads CASSATGGAQPQHF. CDR3 nucleotide sequence: TGTGCCAGCAGCGCTACAGGGGGGGCTCAGCCCCAGCATTTT.